The TCR beta chain described here comes from a study of identifying expanded T cells in peripheral blood (dated by TCRdb to 2018 to 2020). Turning to the overall study: Technical replicates were generated by sequencing separate aliquots of the same genomic DNA pool, with four replicates compared pairwise.

TCRbeta CDR3 regions were profiled by bias-controlled multiplex PCR amplification of genomic DNA with the immunoSEQ Assay. Concerning the study's data processing: To quantify the absolute abundance of each unique TCRbeta CDR3 region, the sequences were collapsed and filtered. Differential abundance was tested with two models: a binomial (Fisher-equivalent) model and a beta-binomial model that adds time-dependent variance fitted from healthy donors. Clones with fewer than 5 combined templates were removed, and differential abundance was called for clones with a Benjamini-Hochberg FDR below 0.01. In the beta-binomial model, variance was expressed as a function of the total template count across the two samples, in the form v = (b*log(k)+a)^2. Imported from immuneACCESS, the table was reduced by TCRdb to in-frame sequences with V and J called. These copies leave out some clones; in studies compared against another copy, an unresolved V gene accounts for under half, and the cause of the remainder is not known. V and J calls and clone size are given by that table; D and trimming were obtained from the DNA. This sample holds approximately 120,000 clones; roughly nine tenths were observed only once. The ten largest clonotypes hold 7.5% to 10% of the sample.

About this clone itself: The specificity of this receptor is unknown. No much larger clone is present one base from it, and per-base qualities are unavailable.

The paper's findings and limits, for the study overall: Across all healthy-donor time intervals, the beta-binomial model significantly cut both the number of clones called differentially abundant and the false-positive rate. Variance in clone template counts between approximately 2-week samples significantly increased with total template count across all healthy donors. Between technical replicates the binomial model flagged approximately 1.1 differentially abundant clones, whereas over roughly two weeks the binomial model flagged about 15 and over approximately 4 weeks about 19. The authors expected that biological variance in healthy repertoires might rise further over much longer intervals, such as months to years.

The CDR3 runs 13 amino acids, cysteine and phenylalanine included. Left in the record is the CDR3 DNA by itself, 39 bases read in frame from the first base. The junction shows trimming of 7 bases on V and 1 base on J, plus 10 bases between the germline ends. The germline V gene (reference sequence) supplies CDR1 SEHNR and CDR2 FQNEAQ. No immune events such as infections were documented for the healthy donors during the collection period. Time-dependent variance in a beta-binomial model of T-cell clone differential abundance was calibrated using healthy-donor blood repertoires as a training cohort. The training cohort was composed of 10 or so healthy donors, 3 female and 7 male. Donor ages ranged from 29 to 64 years, with an average of about 44 years. Whole blood was collected from each healthy donor at three time points spaced 2 to 3 weeks apart and obtained from a commercial supplier. For immunosequencing, genomic DNA was extracted from unsorted whole blood.

Recombination connected TRBV7-9 to TRBJ2-5; the D segment might be TRBD1 or TRBD2, since each matches 6 bases. This sequence originates from a person between 18 and 75 years old in good health. The sequenced sample consisted of blood. The bases are TGTGCCAGCAACTGGGGGGCCCAAGAGACCCAGTACTTC. Protein translation: CASNWGAQETQYF. Reference TRBV7-9 and TRBJ2-5 proteins supply the regions before and after the CDR3; the full variable domain is: DTGVSQNPRHKITKRGQNVTFRCDPISEHNRLYWYRQTLGQGPEFLTYFQNEAQLEKSRLLSDRFSAERPKGSFSTLEIQRTEQGDSAMYLCASNWGAQETQYFGPGTRLLVL.